Here is one TCR beta chain with its context. The CDR3 sequence is 15 residues long. Trimming removed 1 base from V and 7 bases from J; junction bases left unmatched: 9. The germline gives CDR1 MNHEY, CDR2 SMNVEV (reference sequence). The sample belongs to a study of control samples from healthy donors and cancer patients. Clones were read by immunoSEQ multiplex PCR, and TCRdb kept only the in-frame ones, dropping some. Of roughly 200,000 clones in the sample, approximately 92% were seen once. The sequencing sample was made of blood. The rearrangement uses TRBV27 and TRBJ2-7, with 8 bases aligning to TRBD2. The TCR sequence derives from a young man in good health. CDR3 in amino acids: CASSLLAGSPLEQYF. The CDR3 bases are TGTGCCAGCAGTTTATTAGCGGGGTCTCCGTTGGAGCAGTACTTC.